Shown below are 21 T cell receptor beta chains from a single sample sequenced in a study of blood T cells in healthy people across ages. A second PCR, run for about 7 to 11 cycles, used a sample-barcoded 5' primer plus a J-beta primer mix. TCRdb independently ran MiXCR on the 5' RACE reads; one entry per CDR3 protein. The sample has roughly 1.5 million distinct CDR3 sequences, approximately 43% seen once. The sequenced sample was blood. Receptors were obtained from a woman under 30 in good health.

This clonotype was recorded at least ten times. The chain uses TRBV6-2 or TRBV6-3 and TRBJ2-7, with no clear D. V shed 1 base and J shed 4 bases, with 2 bases lying between them. This CDR3 is built from 11 residues. Germline V gene lookup returns CDR1 MNHEY and CDR2 SVGEGT. CDR3 sequence: CASSYWYEQYF. The CDR3 DNA follows: TGTGCCAGCAGTTACTGGTACGAGCAGTACTTC.

The V gene is TRBV5-1, the J gene TRBJ2-1; 13 bases map to TRBD2. Germline values: CDR1 SGHRS, CDR2 YFSETQ. V gave up 4 bases and J gave up 2 bases; unmatched junction bases: 9. The CDR3 covers 18 residues. In nucleotides, the CDR3 is TGCGCCAGCAGCAAGACTAGCGGGGGGCCAGCGACCTACAATGAGCAGTTCTTC. This gives the protein CASSKTSGGPATYNEQFF.

Of note for this clonotype: A clone one base away is much larger, so this may be a read error. The chain couples TRBV4-3 to TRBJ2-5; the match to TRBD2 covers 11 bases. The CDR3 has 17 residues. CDR1 and CDR2 (germline): LGHNA, YSLEER. V lost 0 bases, J lost 11 bases, and 14 bases stayed unmatched. Here the CDR3 reads CASSQDAGLAGYNEQYF. Written as DNA, the CDR3 is TGCGCCAGCAGCCAAGATGCAGGACTAGCGGGTTACAATGAGCAGTACTTC.

This chain connects TRBV7-2 to TRBJ2-2; no definite D call. There are 12 residues in the CDR3. CDR1 and CDR2 (germline): SGHTA, FQGNSA. V was cut by 5 bases and J by 7 bases, with 8 bases left in between. Here the CDR3 reads CASSPTNGELFF. The DNA of the CDR3 is TGTGCCAGCAGCCCAACAAACGGGGAGCTGTTTTTT.

This chain uses TRBV7-2 with TRBJ1-4, with 9 bases aligning to TRBD1. Looked up from germline, CDR1 is SGHTA and CDR2 is FQGNSA. CDR3 length: 14 amino acids. Unmatched junction bases numbered 5, after V lost 5 bases and J lost 7 bases. As DNA, the CDR3 is TGTGCCAGCAGCCGACTGGACAGGGGTGAAAAACTGTTTTTT. As protein: CASSRLDRGEKLFF.

The chain is built from TRBV14 and TRBJ2-7; possibly TRBD1 for D (5 bases). Deletions cut 5 bases from V and 6 bases from J, with 23 bases between. The CDR3 covers 16 residues. CDR1 is SGHDN, CDR2 FVKESK, per germline. The CDR3 spells CASSRWKGNTVSEQYF. CDR3 DNA sequence: TGTGCCAGCAGCAGGTGGAAGGGGAATACAGTAAGCGAGCAGTACTTC.

Many counts were recorded for this clonotype. This chain joins TRBV29-1 and TRBJ2-7; 10 bases fit TRBD2. This CDR3 contains 13 residues. V gave up 1 base and J gave up 5 bases; unmatched junction bases: 2. In germline, CDR1 is SQVTM, CDR2 ANQGSEA. The chain's CDR3 is CSVEGLAGDEQYF. DNA of the CDR3: TGCAGCGTTGAAGGGCTAGCGGGAGACGAGCAGTACTTC.

This chain links TRBV25-1 with TRBJ2-1; 8 nucleotides agree with TRBD1. The germline V gene encodes CDR1 MGHDK and CDR2 SYGVNS. Unmatched junction bases numbered 6, after V lost 2 bases and J lost 0 bases. This CDR3 contains 17 residues. The CDR3 protein is CASSETGTGVSYNEQFF. The CDR3 DNA reads TGTGCCAGCAGTGAAACCGGGACAGGAGTCTCCTACAATGAGCAGTTCTTC.

At least ten counts were recorded for this clonotype. V is TRBV9 and J is TRBJ2-7; 9 bases are a match to TRBD1. From germline, CDR1 is SGDLS and CDR2 YYNGEE. V was pared by 2 bases and J by 6 bases, with 3 bases of the junction left unmatched. The CDR3 covers 13 residues. The CDR3 DNA reads as TGTGCCAGCAGCGTGGACAGGGGAACCGAGCAGTACTTC. Residues: CASSVDRGTEQYF.

V usage is TRBV20-1 and J usage is TRBJ2-3; 16 bases match TRBD2. CDR3 length equals 16 residues. V dropped 5 bases and J dropped 3; count of bases not matched to a gene: 5. Germline values: CDR1 DFQATT, CDR2 SNEGSKA (reference sequence). The CDR3 bases are TGCAGTGCTGCCGGGACTAGCGGGAGGGCAACAGATACGCAGTATTTT. It translates to CSAAGTSGRATDTQYF.

The chain joins TRBV25-1 to TRBJ2-5; 9 bases are a match to TRBD1. Trimming took 2 bases from V and 1 from J; bases not matched to a gene: 2. The V gene's germline CDR1 is MGHDK and CDR2 SYGVNS. This CDR3 has 15 amino acids. In DNA, the CDR3 is TGTGCCAGCAGTGAAGGGACAGGGATCCAAGAGACCCAGTACTTC. This sequence encodes CASSEGTGIQETQYF.

This clonotype has only one observation. The chain couples TRBV29-1 to TRBJ2-1; TRBD2 is a possible D gene (6 bases). The CDR3 spans 12 residues. Germline values: CDR1 SQVTM, CDR2 ANQGSEA. The germline V and J ends were trimmed by 7 bases and 7 bases, with 14 bases remaining between them. The CDR3 DNA is TGCAGCGGATACGGGAGTATAAATGAGCAGTTCTTC. Translation gives CSGYGSINEQFF.

The chain recombines TRBV4-1 with TRBJ1-1; possible D gene TRBD1, 5 bases. The CDR3 has 16 residues. The germline gives CDR1 MGHRA, CDR2 YSYEKL. V gave up 3 bases and J gave up 4 bases, with 18 bases separating them. This CDR3 is CASSHPTLPGGTEAFF. CDR3 sequence (DNA): TGCGCCAGCAGCCACCCAACTCTCCCGGGGGGCACTGAAGCTTTCTTT.

The J gene is TRBJ2-5, the V gene TRBV18, with 7 nucleotides matching TRBD1. The CDR3 contains 14 residues. Germline V lookup: CDR1 KGHSH, CDR2 LQKENI. Unmatched junction bases numbered 6, after V lost 8 bases and J lost 0 bases. Here the CDR3 DNA reads TGTGCCAGCACCGAGGGGGCGTACCAAGAGACCCAGTACTTC. Protein sequence: CASTEGAYQETQYF.

This clonotype was seen a few times. The J gene is TRBJ1-5, the V gene TRBV20-1; tentative D call: TRBD1 (6 bases). V shed 3 bases and J shed 5 bases, with 20 bases lying between them. The CDR3 sequence is 16 residues long. Germline assignment: CDR1 DFQATT and CDR2 SNEGSKA (reference sequence). CDR3 sequence: CSASDLPRGTHQPQHF. In DNA form, the CDR3 reads TGCAGTGCTAGTGATCTCCCCAGGGGAACGCATCAGCCCCAGCATTTT.

V is TRBV30 and J is TRBJ2-7, with D possibly being TRBD1 (5 bases). The end of the DNA fits TRBJ2-5 better, so the J call may be wrong. CDR3 size: 14 residues. The germline CDR1 and CDR2 sequences are GTSNPN and SVGIG (reference sequence). The chain's CDR3 is CAWSVQVSSETQYF. The CDR3 nucleotides are TGTGCCTGGAGTGTACAGGTTTCTTCGGAGACCCAGTACTTC.

This clonotype came up once. This rearrangement joins TRBV7-9 to TRBJ1-4, with D uncertain. This CDR3 region has 18 residues. V was cut by 5 bases and J by 0 bases, with 19 bases left in between. The germline gives CDR1 SEHNR, CDR2 FQNEAQ (reference sequence). CDR3 sequence (DNA): TGTGCCAGCAGCGAGCCCCCCCTACCACGGGCAACTAATGAAAAACTGTTTTTT. Amino acid sequence: CASSEPPLPRATNEKLFF.

The chain is built from TRBV3-1 and TRBJ2-5; maybe TRBD1 (7 bases). V lost 2 bases, J lost 5 bases, and 18 bases lay in between. Germline CDR1 reads LGHDT; CDR2 reads YNNKEL (reference sequence). There are 16 residues in the CDR3. CDR3 DNA: TGTGCCAGCAGCCAATTGATCCAGGGGGGCCGGGAGACCCAGTACTTC. This gives the protein CASSQLIQGGRETQYF.

The chain recombines TRBV29-1 with TRBJ1-1, with a tentative D call TRBD1 (6 bases). Germline V CDR1 and CDR2: SQVTM, ANQGSEA. This CDR3 is 14 amino acids long. V gave up 0 bases and J gave up 4 bases, with 12 bases separating them. CDR3 bases: TGCAGCGTTGAAGAAACCGGACAGAGCACTGAAGCTTTCTTT. Its translation is CSVEETGQSTEAFF.

CDR3 sequence (DNA): TGCAGTGCTAGTGGACTGACTAGCGTATCTAGCACAGATACGCAGTATTTT. Protein sequence: CSASGLTSVSSTDTQYF. The gene calls are TRBV20-1 and TRBJ2-3, with 8 bases aligning to TRBD2. Germline CDR1 reads DFQATT; CDR2 reads SNEGSKA (reference sequence). With 3 bases clipped from V and 0 bases from J, the junction kept 11 bases outside the gene matches. The CDR3 spans 17 residues.

The table lists this clonotype with a few counts. The chain joins TRBV9 to TRBJ2-3, with TRBD1 matching over 10 bases. Germline loops: CDR1 SGDLS, CDR2 YYNGEE. The CDR3 has 15 residues. V was pared by 2 bases and J by 0 bases, with 0 bases of the junction left unmatched. This chain's CDR3 is CASSVGQGSTDTQYF. The CDR3 nucleotides read TGTGCCAGCAGCGTGGGACAGGGGAGCACAGATACGCAGTATTTT.